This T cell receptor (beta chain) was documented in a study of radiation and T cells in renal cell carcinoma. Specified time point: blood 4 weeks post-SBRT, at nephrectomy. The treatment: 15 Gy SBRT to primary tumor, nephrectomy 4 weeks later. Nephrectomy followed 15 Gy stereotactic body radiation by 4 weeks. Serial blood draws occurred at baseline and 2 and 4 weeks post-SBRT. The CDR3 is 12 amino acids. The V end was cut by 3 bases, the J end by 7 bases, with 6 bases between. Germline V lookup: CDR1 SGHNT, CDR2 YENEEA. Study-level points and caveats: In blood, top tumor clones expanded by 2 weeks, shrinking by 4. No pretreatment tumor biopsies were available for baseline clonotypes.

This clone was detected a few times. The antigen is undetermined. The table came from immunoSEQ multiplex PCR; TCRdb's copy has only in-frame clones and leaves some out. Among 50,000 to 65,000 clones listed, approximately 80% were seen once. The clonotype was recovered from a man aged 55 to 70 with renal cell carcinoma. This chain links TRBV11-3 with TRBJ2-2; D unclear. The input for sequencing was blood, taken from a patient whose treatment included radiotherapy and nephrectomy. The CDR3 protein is CASSFEYGELFF. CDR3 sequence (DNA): TGTGCCAGCAGCTTCGAGTACGGGGAGCTGTTTTTT.